These 24 T cell receptor beta chains share one sample of origin, sequenced in a study of metastatic and nonmetastatic thyroid tumors. TCRdb re-called the PCR reads via MiXCR. The table includes about 32,000 clones, around 25% detected once. Thyroid surgery took place with no prior treatment in any patient. The source material was blood. The receptors shown here come from a female donor with papillary thyroid cancer or a benign thyroid nodule (not recorded which). Some clones in this sample may be carry-over from other donors' samples.

This clone was detected many times. The chain is built from TRBV19 and TRBJ2-1; a weak D match, TRBD1 (5 bases). V lost 3 bases, J lost 8 bases, and 14 bases lay in between. CDR3 length: 14 residues. From germline, CDR1 is LNHDA and CDR2 SQIVND (reference sequence). CDR3 protein: CASSIPGGAYEQFF. CDR3 in DNA: TGTGCCAGTAGTATCCCCGGTGGGGCTTATGAGCAGTTCTTC. Variable domain in full (rest from reference TRBV19 and TRBJ2-1): DGGITQSPKYLFRKEGQNVTLSCEQNLNHDAMYWYRQDPGQGLRLIYYSQIVNDFQKGDIAEGYSVSREKKESFPLTVTSAQKNPTAFYLCASSIPGGAYEQFFGPGTRLTVL.

The sample holds many counts of this clone. The V and J genes are TRBV4-2 and TRBJ2-7; perhaps D is TRBD1 or TRBD2 (5 bases each). CDR3 length: 17 amino acids. Germline CDR1 reads LGHNA; CDR2 reads YNFKEQ. The germline V and J ends were trimmed by 4 bases and 4 bases, with 23 bases remaining between them. Here the CDR3 DNA reads TGTGCCAGCAGCCCGCGCTGGGGGACCCCGAAACCTTACGAGCAGTACTTC. Translated: CASSPRWGTPKPYEQYF.

The table lists this clone with a few counts. The V call is TRBV6-5, the J call TRBJ2-7, with 7 nucleotides matching TRBD2. The germline V gene encodes CDR1 MNHEY and CDR2 SVGAGI. The CDR3 loop spans 14 amino acids. J lost 5 bases, V lost 2 bases, and 6 bases had no gene match. CDR3: CASSYAGVVHEQYF. The DNA of the CDR3 is TGTGCCAGCAGTTACGCGGGAGTAGTCCACGAGCAGTACTTC.

This clone has ten or more counts. This chain joins TRBV5-1 and TRBJ2-1; 9 positions agree with TRBD2. With V trimmed by 1 base and J by 7 bases, 6 bases remained unmatched. This CDR3 has 15 amino acids. Germline CDR1 SGHRS, CDR2 YFSETQ. CDR3 bases: TGCGCCAGCAGCTTGTTAGCGGGAGCGGAAAATGAGCAGTTCTTC. Its translation: CASSLLAGAENEQFF.

Ten or more counts support this clone. This rearrangement joins TRBV2 to TRBJ2-1; the D is unclear. Germline V gene data show CDR1 as SNHLY and CDR2 as FYNNEI. Trimming took off 4 bases at V and 8 bases at J, with 15 bases between the two ends. The CDR3 extends over 14 amino acids. CDR3 sequence reads: CASSGDPGRDEQFF. The CDR3 nucleotides read TGTGCCAGCAGTGGAGACCCGGGTCGTGATGAGCAGTTCTTC.

This clone was detected many times. The chain combines TRBV3-1 with TRBJ1-1; no definite D call. Trimming cost V 1 base and J 4 bases, with 7 bases left between them. The germline V gene encodes CDR1 LGHDT and CDR2 YNNKEL (reference sequence). The CDR3 totals 13 residues. This CDR3 reads CASSQGSATEAFF. The CDR3 DNA reads TGTGCCAGCAGCCAAGGGTCGGCCACTGAAGCTTTCTTT.

This clone came up many times. The rearrangement joins TRBV19 to TRBJ2-7; 7 bases match TRBD1. This CDR3 region has 14 residues. Germline trimming cut 5 bases from V and 1 base from J; bases unmatched to any gene: 5. Germline CDR1 LNHDA, CDR2 SQIVND (reference sequence). In DNA form, the CDR3 reads TGTGCCAGTAGTGGGACAGCAATTTCCTACGAGCAGTACTTC. The encoded protein is CASSGTAISYEQYF.

This clone appeared many times. The chain links TRBV20-1 to TRBJ2-5; tentatively, D is TRBD1 (6 bases). The CDR3 spans 13 residues. Germline V gene lookup returns CDR1 DFQATT and CDR2 SNEGSKA (reference sequence). V lost 2 bases and J lost 3, with 10 bases in between. This CDR3 reads CSARWDTEETQYF. CDR3 bases: TGCAGTGCTAGATGGGACACTGAAGAGACCCAGTACTTC.

The V call is TRBV11-1, the J call TRBJ2-2; D gene ambiguous. The CDR3 loop spans 16 amino acids. Germline loops: CDR1 SGHAT, CDR2 FQDESV (reference sequence). V was shortened by 5 bases and J by 10 bases, with 23 bases between the two germline ends. For the CDR3, the DNA is TGTGCCAGCAGCGGAGTGATGGACGCTGTCCCCGAGGAGCTGTTTTTT. Translating it yields CASSGVMDAVPEELFF.

This clone was seen repeatedly, ten times or more. V usage is TRBV4-3 and J usage is TRBJ1-2, with D perhaps matching TRBD1 (6 bases). Trimming pared 3 bases from V and 4 bases from J, leaving 15 bases between. The CDR3 has 15 residues. CDR1 is LGHNA and CDR2 is YSLEER in the germline V gene. The CDR3 sequence is CASSQVPGTPYGYTF. In nucleotides, the CDR3 is TGCGCCAGCAGCCAGGTGCCCGGGACACCCTATGGCTACACCTTC.

This clone was seen at least ten times. The genes are TRBV27 and TRBJ2-7, with TRBD2 matching 7 bases. CDR3 length: 14 residues. With 4 bases clipped from V and 2 bases from J, the junction kept 5 bases outside the gene matches. Germline CDR1 and CDR2: MNHEY and SMNVEV (reference sequence). CDR3 protein: CASSWASGPYEQYF. The CDR3 DNA sequence: TGTGCCAGCAGTTGGGCTAGCGGACCCTACGAGCAGTACTTC.

This clone was counted between two and nine times. In DNA, the CDR3 is TGTGCCAGCAGTTACACCGACCCGTACGAGCAGTACTTC. Translating gives CASSYTDPYEQYF. This chain uses TRBV6-6 with TRBJ2-7; unclear D gene. Per germline, CDR1 MNHNY and CDR2 SVGAGI (reference sequence). Deletions cut 2 bases from V and 4 bases from J, with 9 bases between. CDR3 length: 13 residues.

In its sample, this clone was seen many times. The chain employs TRBV5-5 and TRBJ2-1, with D possibly TRBD2 on 5 matching bases. CDR1 and CDR2 (germline): SGHKS, YYEKEE (reference sequence). The V end was cut by 5 bases, the J end by 15 bases, with 21 bases between. This CDR3 is 13 amino acids long. CDR3 bases: TGTGCCAGCAGTCTGGAACGGCACCCACGGGGGTTCTTC. Protein sequence: CASSLERHPRGFF.

A few counts support this clone. The chain employs TRBV12-5 and TRBJ2-1; no clear D. This CDR3 comprises 15 residues. Trimming left V 3 bases short and J 7 bases short, with 16 bases between. Germline lookup yields CDR1 LGHNT and CDR2 FRNRAP. CDR3 sequence: CASGLGNLPGNEQFF. CDR3 in DNA: TGTGCTAGTGGTTTAGGAAACCTTCCCGGAAATGAGCAGTTCTTC.

This clone appeared many times. One end of the junction is discordant with germline, which a read error may explain. The genes are TRBV7-7 and TRBJ2-5, with TRBD2 matching over 12 bases. Germline CDR1 and CDR2: SSHAT and FNYEAQ (reference sequence). The CDR3 totals 15 residues. CDR3: CASSWTSGDQETQYF. CDR3 DNA sequence: TGTGCTAGCAGCTGGACTAGCGGGGATCAAGAGACCCAGTACTTC.

This clone was recorded many times. This chain uses TRBV27 with TRBJ2-3, with 8 bases aligning to TRBD2. V shed 4 bases, J shed 9 bases, and the junction held 6 bases outside the gene matches. Germline V gene lookup returns CDR1 MNHEY and CDR2 SMNVEV (reference sequence). The CDR3 extends over 13 amino acids. CDR3 sequence reads: CASSSLSSGTQYF. CDR3 nucleotides: TGTGCCAGCAGTTCCCTATCTAGCGGGACGCAGTATTTT.

This clone has a count of ten or more. A clone one base away is much larger, so this may be a read error. The chain carries TRBV5-1 and TRBJ2-3; tentative D call: TRBD1 (5 bases). V was shortened by 7 bases and J by 0 bases, with 12 bases between the two germline ends. The CDR3 spans 14 residues. Germline CDR1 is SGHRS and CDR2 is YFSETQ. As DNA, the CDR3 is TGCGCCAGCGGCAGAGACAGAAGCACAGATACGCAGTATTTT. Translated, it gives CASGRDRSTDTQYF.

Remarks on this clone: A read error is possible here, since a much larger clone lies one base away. This rearrangement joins TRBV3-1 to TRBJ2-2; no definite D call. The germline V gene has CDR1 LGHDT and CDR2 YNNKEL (reference sequence). This CDR3 has 14 residues. CDR3 sequence: CASSKDKDTGELFF. The CDR3 region has the DNA TGTGCCAGCAGCAAAGATAAGGACACCGGGGAGCTGTTTTTT.

The sample holds many counts of this clone. V gene TRBV28 combines with J gene TRBJ2-5; possible D gene TRBD1, 6 bases. This CDR3 has 15 residues. Looked up from germline, CDR1 is MDHEN and CDR2 is SYDVKM. V was trimmed by 8 bases and J by 4 bases, leaving 20 bases between them. The CDR3 is CASSVGTPRRETQYF. In DNA, the CDR3 is TGTGCCAGCTCTGTCGGGACACCGAGGAGAGAGACCCAGTACTTC. The entire variable domain, with the rest obtained from reference TRBV28 and TRBJ2-5, is as follows: DVKVTQSSRYLVKRTGEKVFLECVQDMDHENMFWYRQDPGLGLRLIYFSYDVKMKEKGDIPEGYSVSREKKERFSLILESASTNQTSMYLCASSVGTPRRETQYFGPGTRLLVL.

This clone was seen a handful of times. One end of the junction is discordant with germline, which a read error may explain. The sample holds other DNA sequences that translate to the same CDR3. V gene TRBV10-1 combines with J gene TRBJ2-4, with 12 bases identical to TRBD2. The CDR3 totals 13 residues. Germline-derived CDR1 and CDR2 are WNHNN and SYGVQD (reference sequence). CDR3 in amino acids: CASSESGLAGQYF. DNA for the CDR3: TGCGCCAGCAGCGAGTCGGGACTAGCGGGCCAGTACTTC.

This clone came up many times. This chain uses TRBV18 with TRBJ1-1; D gene ambiguous. Germline V gene lookup returns CDR1 KGHSH and CDR2 LQKENI. The CDR3 extends over 14 amino acids. Trimming cost V 3 bases and J 0 bases, with 8 bases left between them. The CDR3 region is CASSPNYMNTEAFF. The CDR3 DNA follows: TGTGCCAGCTCACCGAATTACATGAACACTGAAGCTTTCTTT.

Concerning this clone: Being one base from a much bigger clone, this may be a read error. The chain links TRBV29-1 to TRBJ2-5; no clear D. From germline, CDR1 is SQVTM and CDR2 ANQGSEA. Trimming took 2 bases from V and 4 from J, leaving 8 bases between them. This CDR3 contains 12 residues. The CDR3 DNA sequence: TGCAGCGTTGAAAATGGTGGAGAGACCCAGTACTTC. It specifies CSVENGGETQYF.

This clone was detected ten times or more. The chain employs TRBV29-1 and TRBJ2-7; D ambiguous. Germline loops: CDR1 SQVTM, CDR2 ANQGSEA. The CDR3 runs to 12 residues. V was cut by 0 bases and J by 2 bases, with 5 bases left in between. The CDR3 reads CSVEDRTYEQYF. The CDR3 DNA is TGCAGCGTTGAAGACAGGACCTACGAGCAGTACTTC.

On this clone: The junction differs from germline at one of its ends, possibly a read error. The rearrangement links TRBV7-2 to TRBJ1-3; D ambiguous. The germline V gene encodes CDR1 SGHTA and CDR2 FQGNSA. The CDR3 has 14 amino acids. The CDR3 DNA is TGTGCCATCAGCTTAGTCACCTCTGGAAACACCATTTATTTT. It yields the protein CAISLVTSGNTIYF. The variable domain in full, completed from reference TRBV7-2 and TRBJ1-3, reads GAGVSQSPSNKVTEKGKDVELRCDPISGHTALYWYRQSLGQGLEFLIYFQGNSAPDKSGLPSDRFSAERTGGSVSTLTIQRTQQEDSAVYLCAISLVTSGNTIYFGEGSWLTVV.